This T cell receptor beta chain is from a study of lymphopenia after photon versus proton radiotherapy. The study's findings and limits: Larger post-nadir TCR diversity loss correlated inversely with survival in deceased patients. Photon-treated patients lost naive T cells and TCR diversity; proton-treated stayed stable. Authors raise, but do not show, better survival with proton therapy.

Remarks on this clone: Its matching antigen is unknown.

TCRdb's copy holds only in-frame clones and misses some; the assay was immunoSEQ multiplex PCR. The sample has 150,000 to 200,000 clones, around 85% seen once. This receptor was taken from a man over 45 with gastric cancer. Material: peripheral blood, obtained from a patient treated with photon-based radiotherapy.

DNA for the CDR3: TGCGCCAGCAGCCAAGAGGGGGACAGGGCTGGGGCCAACGTCCTGACTTTC. This gives the protein CASSQEGDRAGANVLTF. This rearrangement joins TRBV4-1 to TRBJ2-6; 9 bases align to TRBD1. CDR3 length: 17 amino acids. V gave up 0 bases and J gave up 2 bases; unmatched junction bases: 2. Germline V gene sequence: CDR1 MGHRA, CDR2 YSYEKL.